This T cell receptor (beta chain) appears in the sequencing data of a study of blood T cells in healthy people across ages (dated by TCRdb to the mid-2010s). In the study overall: In model experiments, roughly one uniquely barcoded TCR beta cDNA molecule per two T cells was captured by template switching. Using deep sequencing normalized with unique cDNA molecular identifiers, the study measured how TCR beta repertoire diversity changes with age. Four age groups were formed from the donors: young (average 16 years), middle-aged (just under 40), aged (approximately 60) and long-lived (more than 75). To avoid experimental bias, donors of different ages were randomly spread across the sequencing lanes. For two donors (one aged 18 to 30 and one aged 80 or older), the study analyzed two additional independent replicas of 1 million unique cDNA reads from the same blood draw. Results and caveats for the whole study, not just this receptor: Observed TCR beta diversity per million T cells fell roughly linearly with age, and a significant reduction was already apparent by age about 38. The CMV infection status of donors was not known, potentially confounding age-related changes in expanded clonotypes. The percentage of naive T cells measured by flow cytometry correlated strongly with observed TCR beta diversity. Total diversity estimates from one million sequenced T cells were considered lower bounds and underestimates. Conclusive comparison of naive and antigen-experienced compartments was prevented by the profiling of bulk unsorted PBMCs. Compared with the aged group, the long-lived group had more naive CD4+ T cells, fewer expanded clones and increased TCR diversity, suggesting age selection.

This clonotype was seen a few times. Its antigen is still unknown. Per-base qualities were not stored, and no clone one base away is much larger. V is shortened by 0 bases, J by 3 bases, and the region joining them spans 13 bases. The CDR3 holds 15 amino acids from the cysteine to the phenylalanine. Only the CDR3 region is kept as DNA, spanning 45 bases read in frame from base 1. The germline V gene yields SGDLS for CDR1 and YYNGEE for CDR2. Systemically healthy Caucasian individuals from Russia, 35 to 40 in total and aged about 6 to 90 years, were included as donors. Each donor gave roughly 11 milliliters of peripheral blood, drawn into EDTA-treated Vacutainer tubes. Ficoll-Paque density-gradient centrifugation was used to isolate PBMCs, with at least 6.5 million per sample. Total RNA was extracted from PBMCs with Trizol reagent, with at least 6 micrograms obtained per sample. For every donor, flow cytometry on a PBMC aliquot measured the percentage of naive CD45RAhigh/CD27high T cells.

Preparation of the library involved 5' RACE. Sequencing was carried out with an Illumina HiSeq 2500. A second 7 to 11 cycle PCR used a sample-barcoded 5' primer and a J-beta primer mix. A template-switch 5' adaptor carrying 12 random nucleotides introduced a unique molecular identifier onto each TCR beta cDNA molecule. Each sample yielded at least 2.5 million CDR3-containing paired-end reads. First-strand cDNA synthesis was performed from all RNA using the Mint cDNA synthesis kit, with priming by a TRBC-specific oligonucleotide. Following uracil-DNA glycosylase treatment, a first 18-cycle PCR with universal primers M1SS and BC2_uni_R was performed on all cDNA. Concerning the study's data processing: For normalization, 1 million high-quality reads were randomly selected from each sample, with every read carrying a distinct molecular identifier. Instead of being binned into consensus sequences, reads that shared molecular identifiers were thrown out. MiTCR, with a Q25 quality threshold and the strictest error-elimination algorithm, was used for CDR3 identification, clonotype clustering and error correction. Lower-bound total TCR beta diversity was estimated with a nonparametric unseen species model using Euler transformation. The raw public data were reprocessed by TCRdb itself: fastp quality trimming at Q25, MiXCR clonotype calling, in-frame beta chains only. When rows share a CDR3 protein, they turn into one entry using the most common DNA and genes. TCRdb, not the authors, supplied the V and J calls. The sample table contains about a million distinct CDR3 sequences; only one count was recorded for roughly 47% of them. The ten largest clones add up to about a fifth of the sample.

The source of this sequence is a woman in her fifties or sixties in good health. The sequencing sample was made of blood. This chain joins TRBV9 to TRBJ2-7; a confident D gene designation cannot be given. The nucleotide sequence is given as TGTGCCAGCAGCGTAGGGGCGGCAGGCATCTACGAGCAGTACTTC. This sequence encodes CASSVGAAGIYEQYF.